The 25 T cell receptor beta chains listed next were all sequenced from one sample in a study of blood T cells in healthy people across ages. It was with a sample-barcoded 5' primer and a J-beta primer mix that a second PCR of roughly 7 to 12 cycles was run. TCRdb re-called the 5' RACE reads through MiXCR, storing one row per CDR3 protein. The sample gives more than 800,000 distinct CDR3 sequences, 45% of which show up once; 18% is in the top ten. Specimen: blood. The source is a woman in her sixties or seventies in good health.

This clonotype was observed a few times. V is TRBV15 and J is TRBJ2-5; no firm D call. Trimming took off 2 bases at V and 4 bases at J, with 8 bases between the two ends. Germline-derived CDR1 and CDR2 are LNHNV and YYDKDF (reference sequence). The CDR3 runs to 13 residues. The CDR3 here is CATSRQVGETQYF. DNA for the CDR3: TGTGCCACCAGCAGACAGGTCGGAGAGACCCAGTACTTC.

The V gene is TRBV14, the J gene TRBJ1-4; D might be TRBD1 (5 bases). The CDR3 runs to 17 residues. Per germline, CDR1 SGHDN and CDR2 FVKESK. Trimming left V 0 bases short and J 5 bases short, with 16 bases between. This CDR3 is CASSQDSGGHRNEKLFF. For the CDR3, the DNA is TGTGCCAGCAGCCAAGATTCAGGCGGACACCGAAATGAAAAACTGTTTTTT.

The genes are TRBV20-1 and TRBJ2-7, with 10 nucleotides matching TRBD1. V shed 5 bases, J shed 7 bases, and the junction held 14 bases outside the gene matches. Germline V gives CDR1 DFQATT, CDR2 SNEGSKA (reference sequence). The CDR3 spans 15 residues. The CDR3 DNA sequence: TGCAGTGCTTACACCGGGACAGGGGCACTGGGGGAGCAGTACTTC. It translates to CSAYTGTGALGEQYF.

The V and J genes are TRBV6-6 and TRBJ2-1; 7 bases align to TRBD2. This CDR3 spans 15 amino acids. CDR1 and CDR2 from the germline V gene are MNHNY and SVGAGI (reference sequence). With 3 bases clipped from V and 1 base from J, the junction kept 3 bases outside the gene matches. The CDR3 protein is CASSYGRGSYNEQFF. CDR3 in DNA: TGTGCCAGCAGTTATGGGCGGGGGTCCTACAATGAGCAGTTCTTC.

This rearrangement joins TRBV7-8 to TRBJ2-1, with D perhaps TRBD2 (6 bases). This CDR3 comprises 15 residues. Germline CDR1 reads SGHVS; CDR2 reads FQNEAQ. The V end lost 5 bases, the J end lost 5 bases, and 16 bases lay between the germline ends. CDR3 sequence (DNA): TGTGCCAGCAGCCCCCGACCCAGCGGGCACAATGAGCAGTTCTTC. It specifies CASSPRPSGHNEQFF.

This chain joins TRBV12-3 or TRBV12-4 and TRBJ1-1; tentatively, D is TRBD1 (6 bases). This CDR3 has 16 amino acids. Trimming shortened V by 7 bases and J by 0 bases, and 18 bases separated the two germline ends. The CDR3, as DNA: TGTGCCAGCACCCGGGGAGGGGGGACAATGAACACTGAAGCTTTCTTT. Amino acid sequence: CASTRGGGTMNTEAFF.

This clonotype was observed many times. This sequence joins TRBV29-1 and TRBJ2-7; TRBD2 is a possible D gene (5 bases). V was cut by 4 bases and J by 9 bases, with 19 bases left in between. CDR1 and CDR2 from the germline V gene are SQVTM and ANQGSEA. The CDR3 spans 13 residues. The CDR3 sequence: CSVGTDTSSGQYF. DNA for the CDR3: TGCAGCGTTGGAACCGACACGTCCAGCGGGCAGTACTTC.

The chain recombines TRBV20-1 with TRBJ2-5, with D tentatively TRBD2 (5 bases). In germline, CDR1 is DFQATT, CDR2 SNEGSKA (reference sequence). This CDR3 has 16 residues. Trimming removed 5 bases from V and 1 base from J, with 20 bases in between. The CDR3 sequence is CSAEPGIVFGQETQYF. Here the CDR3 DNA reads TGCAGTGCTGAGCCCGGGATAGTATTTGGCCAAGAGACCCAGTACTTC.

This clonotype was detected many times. The chain carries TRBV20-1 and TRBJ2-1; tentatively, D is TRBD2 (6 bases). Germline V lookup: CDR1 DFQATT, CDR2 SNEGSKA (reference sequence). This CDR3 is 16 amino acids long. V lost 0 bases and J 2 bases, leaving 14 bases between the germline ends. The CDR3 DNA sequence: TGCAGTGCTAGAGATGAGGGTAGCGGAACCTACAATGAGCAGTTCTTC. Translation: CSARDEGSGTYNEQFF.

A few counts support this clonotype. The V call is TRBV28, the J call TRBJ2-6; D is possibly TRBD1 (5 bases). The V end lost 5 bases, the J end lost 0 bases, and 11 bases lay between the germline ends. The germline V gene has CDR1 MDHEN and CDR2 SYDVKM. The CDR3 has 16 residues. CDR3 sequence (DNA): TGTGCCAGCAGTCCGAGACAGTTCTCTGGGGCCAACGTCCTGACTTTC. Its protein is CASSPRQFSGANVLTF.

This chain links TRBV10-3 with TRBJ2-5, with D unclear. The CDR3 totals 13 residues. Germline-derived CDR1 and CDR2 are ENHRY and SYGVKD. Trimming cost V 0 bases and J 5 bases, with 7 bases left between them. CDR3 nucleotide sequence: TGTGCCATCAGTGAGTCGTTCGGGGAGACCCAGTACTTC. Amino acid sequence: CAISESFGETQYF.

The V and J genes are TRBV28 and TRBJ2-5, with unresolved D. V lost 4 bases and J lost 4, with 4 bases in between. In germline, CDR1 is MDHEN, CDR2 SYDVKM. This CDR3 spans 11 amino acids. The CDR3 here is CASSSIETQYF. CDR3 DNA: TGTGCCAGCAGTTCCATAGAGACCCAGTACTTC.

V usage is TRBV5-1 and J usage is TRBJ2-1; 8 positions match TRBD2. The CDR3 loop spans 16 amino acids. Trimming took 0 bases from V and 7 from J; bases not matched to a gene: 9. Germline V lookup: CDR1 SGHRS, CDR2 YFSETQ. The CDR3: CASSLAREGGRNEQFF. The CDR3 coding sequence is TGCGCCAGCAGCTTGGCCCGGGAGGGGGGGCGGAATGAGCAGTTCTTC.

This clonotype was seen a handful of times. The chain recombines TRBV5-1 with TRBJ1-2, with D maybe TRBD1 (5 bases). V was cut by 5 bases and J by 1 base, with 12 bases left in between. CDR1 is SGHRS, CDR2 YFSETQ, per germline. This CDR3 is built from 14 residues. In DNA, the CDR3 is TGCGCCAGCAGTCACCCCAGGGATAACTATGGCTACACCTTC. This translates into CASSHPRDNYGYTF. Supplemented by reference TRBV5-1 and TRBJ1-2, the full variable domain reads KAGVTQTPRYLIKTRGQQVTLSCSPISGHRSVSWYQQTPGQGLQFLFEYFSETQRNKGNFPGRFSGRQFSNSRSEMNVSTLELGDSALYLCASSHPRDNYGYTFGSGTRLTVV.

The chain couples TRBV6-6 to TRBJ2-7; D not resolved. V was clipped by 2 bases and J by 2 bases, with 10 bases between them. This CDR3 is built from 14 residues. Germline V gene lookup returns CDR1 MNHNY and CDR2 SVGAGI (reference sequence). This chain's CDR3 is CASSYRLQTYEQYF. As DNA, the CDR3 is TGTGCCAGCAGTTACAGGCTACAAACCTACGAGCAGTACTTC.

The V call is TRBV5-1, the J call TRBJ2-1; 7 bases align to TRBD2. The CDR3 extends over 15 amino acids. Germline assignment: CDR1 SGHRS and CDR2 YFSETQ. V gave up 2 bases and J gave up 2 bases; unmatched junction bases: 4. CDR3 bases: TGCGCCAGCAGCTTCGGGGCGGGAGCCTACAATGAGCAGTTCTTC. It codes for CASSFGAGAYNEQFF.

V usage is TRBV29-1 and J usage is TRBJ2-7; D remains unclear. Trimming stripped 1 base from V and 3 bases from J, with 7 bases between. This CDR3 region has 12 residues. CDR1 is SQVTM and CDR2 is ANQGSEA in the germline V gene. As DNA, the CDR3 is TGCAGCGTTGAAGTATTCAGCTACGAGCAGTACTTC. Translation: CSVEVFSYEQYF.

About this clonotype: Mismatch with germline at one junction end may stem from a read error. The CDR3 DNA reads TGTGTCATCCCCCAAGGGGCTGGGGCCAACGTCCTGACTTTC. It encodes CVIPQGAGANVLTF. The chain joins TRBV10-3 to TRBJ2-6; tentatively, D is TRBD1 (5 bases). This CDR3 contains 14 residues. Germline V gene lookup returns CDR1 ENHRY and CDR2 SYGVKD.

The V and J genes are TRBV10-1 and TRBJ2-3; 8 nucleotides agree with TRBD2. The CDR3 loop spans 17 amino acids. Per germline, CDR1 WNHNN and CDR2 SYGVQD (reference sequence). Germline trimming cut 0 bases from V and 3 bases from J; bases unmatched to any gene: 8. The DNA for the CDR3 is TGCGCCAGCAGTGAGTCCCCGATTAGCGGGAATACAGATACGCAGTATTTT. This gives the protein CASSESPISGNTDTQYF.

CDR3 in DNA: TGTGCCAGCAGTGATGGCACCTTACGATACAATGAGCAGTTCTTC. It is translated as CASSDGTLRYNEQFF. The chain carries TRBV2 and TRBJ2-1, with D unclear. Germline values: CDR1 SNHLY, CDR2 FYNNEI. The germline V and J ends were trimmed by 3 bases and 4 bases, with 13 bases remaining between them. This CDR3 contains 15 residues.

The J gene is TRBJ2-1, the V gene TRBV9, with 13 bases matching TRBD2. The CDR3 extends over 19 amino acids. Losses at the gene ends were 5 bases for V and 6 bases for J; bases not matched to a gene: 17. CDR1 is SGDLS and CDR2 is YYNGEE in the germline V gene. For the CDR3, the DNA is TGTGCCAGCAGACCCCTGGCCGGGACTAGCGGGATCCTCCTCAATGAGCAGTTCTTC. Residues: CASRPLAGTSGILLNEQFF.

This clonotype was counted a few times. This CDR3 reads CSARPSGRTTDTQYF. For the CDR3, the DNA is TGCAGTGCTAGGCCTAGCGGGAGGACCACAGATACGCAGTATTTT. V usage is TRBV20-1 and J usage is TRBJ2-3; TRBD2 matches at 11 bases. The CDR3 is 15 amino acids. The V gene's germline CDR1 is DFQATT and CDR2 SNEGSKA (reference sequence). V trimming: 3 bases; J trimming: 2 bases; junction bases outside the gene matches: 4.

This CDR3 is CASTASGAHWEYF. Here the CDR3 DNA reads TGTGCCAGCACGGCTAGCGGGGCGCACTGGGAGTACTTC. The V gene is TRBV6-2 or TRBV6-3, the J gene TRBJ2-5; TRBD2 agrees at 9 bases. The V gene's germline CDR1 is MNHEY and CDR2 SVGEGT. The CDR3 is 13 amino acids. Losses at the gene ends were 7 bases for V and 12 bases for J; bases not matched to a gene: 12.

The chain recombines TRBV7-9 with TRBJ1-4; D might be TRBD1 (5 bases). Per the germline V gene, CDR1 is SEHNR and CDR2 is FQNEAQ (reference sequence). The CDR3 covers 13 residues. The V end was cut by 9 bases, the J end by 7 bases, with 15 bases between. As DNA, the CDR3 is TGTGCCAGTGGTCCAGGGAAAGGTGAAAAACTGTTTTTT. Translated, it gives CASGPGKGEKLFF. The full variable domain, rest sourced from reference TRBV7-9 and TRBJ1-4, is DTGVSQNPRHKITKRGQNVTFRCDPISEHNRLYWYRQTLGQGPEFLTYFQNEAQLEKSRLLSDRFSAERPKGSFSTLEIQRTEQGDSAMYLCASGPGKGEKLFFGSGTQLSVL.

This clonotype showed up just a few times. The chain joins TRBV20-1 to TRBJ2-7; tentative D call: TRBD1 (5 bases). Germline loops: CDR1 DFQATT, CDR2 SNEGSKA (reference sequence). CDR3 length: 13 residues. The V end was cut by 2 bases, the J end by 4 bases, with 12 bases between. In nucleotides, the CDR3 is TGCAGTGCTAGATCAGCGACAGTTTACGAGCAGTACTTC. This encodes CSARSATVYEQYF.